This TCR beta chain emerged from a study of blood T cell repertoires in COVID-19. The CDR3 runs 16 residues. CDR1 is SNHLY, CDR2 FYNNEI, per germline. With V trimmed by 6 bases and J by 3 bases, 11 bases remained unmatched. Sequenced by immunoSEQ multiplex PCR; TCRdb stores in-frame clones only, minus some. The top ten hold around 7.9% of the sample, which has approximately 490,000 clones, approximately 90% seen once. V is TRBV2 and J is TRBJ1-1; 9 bases agree with TRBD1. This clonotype originated in a woman aged 55-75 years who had recovered from COVID-19. The sample was PBMCs or T cells enriched from blood (not recorded which). Here the CDR3 reads CASSVPGQGGDTEAFF. DNA of the CDR3: TGTGCCAGCAGCGTACCGGGACAGGGAGGGGACACTGAAGCTTTCTTT.